The present entry profiles one TCR beta chain with its context. The data are from a study of control samples from healthy donors and cancer patients. Germline-derived CDR1 and CDR2 are LNHDA and SQIVND (reference sequence). V was shortened by 3 bases and J by 3 bases, with 15 bases between the two germline ends. The CDR3 consists of 15 residues. Sequencing was performed with immunoSEQ multiplex PCR; in TCRdb, only in-frame clones are kept and a portion is missing. The sample includes 190,000 or so clones, roughly 91% of them seen just once. The clonotype originates from a man aged 18 to 30 in good health. This chain connects TRBV19 to TRBJ2-7; D might be TRBD1 (6 bases). The sequenced material came from blood. For the CDR3, the DNA is TGTGCCAGTAGTATCCTGACAGGCCCTGTCTACGAGCAGTACTTC. Protein product: CASSILTGPVYEQYF.